Shown below are 14 T cell receptor beta chains from a single sample sequenced in a study of shared clonotypes between healthy human individuals. The repertoire was sequenced with immunoSEQ multiplex PCR; TCRdb's copy has only in-frame clones and lacks some. The sample yields about 1.5 million clones, under 99% seen once. The sequenced sample consisted of naive CD4+ T cells sorted from blood. Subset denoted: CD45RA+ positively selected. The receptors were gathered from a man aged 30 to 39 in good health.

The gene calls are TRBV28 and TRBJ2-7; 7 positions match TRBD1. Germline CDR1 is MDHEN and CDR2 is SYDVKM. J lost 10 bases, V lost 3 bases, and 9 bases had no gene match. The CDR3 has 13 amino acids. The DNA for the CDR3 is TGTGCCAGCAGTTTCCCTGGACAGGAGGCACAGTACTTC. It yields the protein CASSFPGQEAQYF.

This chain links TRBV5-6 with TRBJ1-1; 9 nucleotides match TRBD1. The germline V gene has CDR1 SGHDT and CDR2 YYEEEE. The CDR3 loop spans 16 amino acids. The V and J ends lost 0 bases and 7 bases, in that order; junction bases with no gene match: 10. Here the CDR3 DNA reads TGTGCCAGCAGCTTGGGAACCGGGACAGGGTATGATGAAGCTTTCTTT. This sequence encodes CASSLGTGTGYDEAFF.

V is TRBV6-1 and J is TRBJ2-5, with D tentatively TRBD1 (6 bases). Germline-derived CDR1 and CDR2 are MNHNS and SASEGT. V was trimmed by 4 bases and J by 1 base, leaving 10 bases between them. The CDR3 extends over 14 amino acids. CDR3: CASSVWTAQETQYF. The CDR3 nucleotides read TGTGCCAGCAGTGTTTGGACAGCCCAAGAGACCCAGTACTTC.

The chain carries TRBV29-1 and TRBJ1-1; D gene ambiguous. The germline V gene encodes CDR1 SQVTM and CDR2 ANQGSEA. This CDR3 is 12 amino acids long. Trimming pared 4 bases from V and 7 bases from J, leaving 13 bases between. The CDR3 DNA reads TGCAGCGTTGGGCACATGAATCTTGAAGCTTTCTTT. It yields the protein CSVGHMNLEAFF.

V usage is TRBV29-1 and J usage is TRBJ2-7, with D possibly TRBD2 on 6 matching bases. Germline V gives CDR1 SQVTM, CDR2 ANQGSEA. V lost 3 bases and J 2 bases, leaving 11 bases between the germline ends. The CDR3 spans 13 residues. The CDR3 bases are TGCAGCGTTGAGAGGGCGGGAACCTACGAGCAGTACTTC. Translating it yields CSVERAGTYEQYF.

The chain has TRBV2 and TRBJ2-1, with 8 bases aligning to TRBD1. J lost 5 bases, V lost 8 bases, and 5 bases had no gene match. Looked up from germline, CDR1 is SNHLY and CDR2 is FYNNEI. This CDR3 region has 13 residues. CDR3 bases: TGTGCCAGCCGGACAGGGTTCGACAATGAGCAGTTCTTC. Its protein is CASRTGFDNEQFF.

The genes are TRBV15 and TRBJ2-6; D unclear. Per germline, CDR1 LNHNV and CDR2 YYDKDF (reference sequence). V lost 0 bases and J lost 0, with 6 bases in between. This CDR3 comprises 16 residues. CDR3 amino acids: CATSRDPVSGANVLTF. CDR3 bases: TGTGCCACCAGCAGAGATCCGGTCTCTGGGGCCAACGTCCTGACTTTC.

The chain uses TRBV10-3 and TRBJ2-3, with TRBD2 identical over 11 bases. This CDR3 spans 17 amino acids. In germline, CDR1 is ENHRY, CDR2 SYGVKD. V shed 6 bases and J 0 bases; nucleotides not matched to a gene: 8. In DNA, the CDR3 is TGTGCCATCAGCTCCGGGACTAGCGGCGCCAGCACAGATACGCAGTATTTT. It translates to CAISSGTSGASTDTQYF.

The chain combines TRBV10-3 with TRBJ1-3, with D maybe TRBD1 (6 bases). The V end was cut by 7 bases, the J end by 2 bases, with 12 bases between. The CDR3 sequence is 14 residues long. CDR1 and CDR2 (germline): ENHRY, SYGVKD. The CDR3 nucleotides read TGTGCCATCAACAGGGATGTAGCTGGAAACACCATATATTTT. Its translation: CAINRDVAGNTIYF.

A single count supports this clone. The J gene is TRBJ1-1, the V gene TRBV7-2; D is unresolved. Germline V gene data show CDR1 as SGHTA and CDR2 as FQGNSA. The CDR3 runs 14 residues. V dropped 5 bases and J dropped 2 bases, with 12 bases sitting between them. The CDR3 region is CASSINRENTEAFF. The CDR3 nucleotides read TGTGCCAGCAGCATCAATAGGGAAAACACTGAAGCTTTCTTT.

Only one count was recorded for this clone. V and J are TRBV5-6 and TRBJ1-2; a weak D match, TRBD1 (5 bases). V shed 7 bases and J shed 4 bases, with 14 bases lying between them. The CDR3 spans 13 residues. Per the germline V gene, CDR1 is SGHDT and CDR2 is YYEEEE. CDR3 amino acids: CASYARDSYGYTF. The CDR3 region has the DNA TGTGCCAGCTATGCCCGGGACTCCTATGGCTACACCTTC.

The V call is TRBV11-2, the J call TRBJ2-2, with a possible D match to TRBD2 (5 bases). CDR3 length: 15 residues. V lost 4 bases and J lost 8, with 17 bases in between. Looked up from germline, CDR1 is SGHAT and CDR2 is FQNNGV. The CDR3 nucleotides are TGTGCCAGCAGCTCCACCCGAGGGAGTCGGGGGGAGCTGTTTTTT. Encoded protein: CASSSTRGSRGELFF.

The V call is TRBV14, the J call TRBJ2-1; D uncertain. The germline V gene has CDR1 SGHDN and CDR2 FVKESK. Trimming left V 1 base short and J 5 bases short, with 15 bases between. The CDR3 covers 16 residues. This CDR3 reads CASSQVTGKPDNEQFF. CDR3 nucleotide sequence: TGTGCCAGCAGCCAAGTAACTGGGAAACCCGACAATGAGCAGTTCTTC.

The chain couples TRBV19 to TRBJ2-7; TRBD1 is a possible D gene (6 bases). V was cut by 4 bases and J by 3 bases, with 10 bases left in between. This CDR3 has 13 amino acids. Per the germline V gene, CDR1 is LNHDA and CDR2 is SQIVND (reference sequence). CDR3: CASSTGQNYEQYF. The CDR3 DNA is TGTGCCAGTAGTACGGGACAAAACTACGAGCAGTACTTC.